This T cell receptor beta chain was sequenced for a study of blood T cells in healthy people across ages. Turning to this clonotype: What it recognizes is unknown.

Germline V lookup: CDR1 LGHDT, CDR2 YNNKEL (reference sequence). J lost 5 bases, V lost 8 bases, and 2 bases had no gene match. CDR3 length: 12 residues. Overall study results and limits: It was not known whether donors were CMV positive (a possible confounder of expanded clonotype changes). Fewer expanded clones and more diversity marked long-lived versus aged donors.

It was with a sample-barcoded 5' primer and a J-beta primer mix that a second PCR of roughly 7 to 12 cycles was run. A template-switch adaptor with 12 random nucleotides tagged each cDNA molecule. MiXCR, applied by TCRdb to the 5' RACE reads, yields one record per CDR3 protein. The table includes 800,000 to 950,000 distinct CDR3 sequences, under 40% detected once. Sequenced material: blood. The receptor comes from a man aged 18 to 30 in good health. V and J are TRBV3-1 and TRBJ2-2; 7 bases agree with TRBD1. This CDR3 is CASGQVTGELFF. The CDR3 coding sequence is TGTGCCAGCGGACAGGTGACCGGGGAGCTGTTTTTT. Full variable domain (remainder filled in from reference TRBV3-1 and TRBJ2-2): DTAVSQTPKYLVTQMGNDKSIKCEQNLGHDTMYWYKQDSKKFLKIMFSYNNKELIINETVPNRFSPKSPDKAHLNLHINSLELGDSAVYFCASGQVTGELFFGEGSRLTVL.